These T cell receptor beta chains were read from a single sample in a study of cytomegalovirus exposure and HLA in healthy donors. Data came from immunoSEQ multiplex PCR; TCRdb stores just in-frame clones and leaves some out. The repertoire holds 200,000 or so clones, approximately 80% seen once, with roughly 13% in the top ten. Sequenced material: PBMCs. Receptors originate from a young woman in good health and CMV-seropositive. CDR3s include the opening cysteine and the closing phenylalanine or tryptophan. A D gene is named only where the DNA matches it firmly. Clone size, where shown, is once, few, many, or a class for clones that have expanded.

d_gene,v_gene,j_gene,abundance,CDR3aa,CDR3nt
TRBD1,TRBV10-3,TRBJ2-3,NA,CAISGTGVTDTQYF,TGTGCCATCAGCGGGACAGGGGTCACAGATACGCAGTATTTT
TRBD2,TRBV30,TRBJ2-1,NA,CAWSVSGTSGMGEQFF,TGTGCCTGGAGTGTTTCCGGGACTAGCGGGATGGGTGAGCAGTTCTTC
NA,TRBV28,TRBJ2-7,NA,CASSLSAGSSYEQYF,TGTGCCAGCAGTTTATCAGCGGGTAGCTCCTACGAGCAGTACTTC
NA,TRBV10-3,TRBJ1-1,NA,CAIGARPTEAFF,TGTGCCATCGGGGCACGGCCCACTGAAGCTTTCTTT
TRBD1,TRBV5-1,TRBJ2-2,NA,CASSLGTANTGELFF,TGCGCCAGCAGCTTAGGGACAGCGAACACCGGGGAGCTGTTTTTT
NA,TRBV30,TRBJ1-1,NA,CAWSAPTGNTEAFF,TGTGCCTGGAGTGCACCCACAGGGAACACTGAAGCTTTCTTT
TRBD1,TRBV6-5,TRBJ1-1,few,CASSYGQGNTEAFF,TGTGCCAGCAGTTACGGACAGGGGAACACTGAAGCTTTCTTT
TRBD2,TRBV6-5,TRBJ2-1,NA,CASSFSLAGTYNEQFF,TGTGCCAGCAGTTTCTCCCTAGCGGGTACCTACAATGAGCAGTTCTTC
TRBD1,TRBV28,TRBJ2-2,few,CASRAGGETGELFF,TGTGCCAGCAGGGCAGGGGGAGAAACCGGGGAGCTGTTTTTT
TRBD2,TRBV7-8,TRBJ2-5,NA,CASIQRSRLSGKETQYF,TGTGCCAGCATTCAGAGGTCGAGGTTAAGCGGGAAAGAGACCCAGTACTTC
NA,TRBV7-9,TRBJ1-4,NA,CASSTLQGVSELFF,TGTGCCAGCAGCACTTTACAGGGAGTGTCGGAACTGTTTTTT
NA,TRBV6-6,TRBJ2-2,NA,CASSYMGSGYGGELFF,TGTGCCAGCAGTTACATGGGTTCAGGGTATGGCGGGGAGCTGTTTTTT
NA,TRBV7-2,TRBJ2-5,few,CASSAGGETQYF,TGTGCCAGCAGCGCCGGCGGAGAGACCCAGTACTTC
NA,TRBV6-5,TRBJ1-1,NA,CASTDRSNTEAFF,TGTGCCAGCACAGACAGATCGAACACTGAAGCTTTCTTT
TRBD2,TRBV9,TRBJ2-1,NA,CASSATSGTYEQFF,TGTGCCAGCAGCGCGACTAGCGGGACCTATGAGCAGTTCTTC
TRBD2,TRBV30,TRBJ2-1,NA,CAWSVLSSGGRQFF,TGTGCCTGGAGTGTACTTTCTAGCGGGGGCCGGCAGTTCTTC